This T cell receptor (beta chain) comes out of a study of blood T cell repertoires in COVID-19. Original data processing: Nucleated cell number was recorded as an estimate derived from reference gene primer amplification. Clones were read by immunoSEQ multiplex PCR, and TCRdb kept only the in-frame ones, dropping some. V and J calls and clone size are those listed in that table; D and trimming were worked out from the DNA. The sample lists around 41,000 clones; about nine tenths were seen once. V was pared by 5 bases and J by 3 bases, with 2 bases of the junction left unmatched. CDR3 length equals 12 residues. Germline V gene sequence: CDR1 GTSNPN, CDR2 SVGIG (reference sequence).

Input material: peripheral blood. The chain uses TRBV30 and TRBJ2-3; TRBD1 matches at 7 bases. The sequence was collected from a woman over 75 with active COVID-19. The DNA of the CDR3 is TGTGCCTGGGGGACAGCAACAGATACGCAGTATTTT. As protein: CAWGTATDTQYF.